This T cell receptor (beta chain) originates from a study of OX40 agonist ivuxolimab in advanced cancers. With regard to the full study: The costimulatory receptor OX40 (CD134) was targeted by ivuxolimab, a fully human IgG2 agonistic monoclonal antibody. Intravenous ivuxolimab was administered to patients every 2 weeks at six dose levels: 0.01, 0.1, 0.3, 1.5, 3 and 10 mg/kg. Of the 50 to 55 patients in dose escalation, 19 had hepatocellular carcinoma, some 15 had melanoma, 9 had renal cell carcinoma and 9 had head and neck cancer. A male proportion of 82.7% and a mean age of approximately 55 years, ranging from roughly 23 to 80, were recorded for the dose-escalation cohort. Patients were allowed to have had prior anti-PD-1, anti-PD-L1 or anti-CTLA-4 therapy, and approximately 37% of the dose-escalation patients had been treated with checkpoint inhibitors. Partial responses occurred in three dose-escalation patients: two with cutaneous melanoma and one with hepatocellular carcinoma. The purpose of peripheral TCRbeta sequencing was to test whether ivuxolimab changed TCR sequence diversity and led to clonal T-cell expansion. The paper describes the monotherapy dose-escalation part (N ≈ 49 patients) of the phase I trial of ivuxolimab. Study-wide conclusions, independent of this receptor: On average, CD8+ T cells showed more expanded clones than CD4+ T cells after ivuxolimab. At doses of 0.1 to 3.0 mg/kg, clonal expansion of both CD4+ and CD8+ blood T cells was observed from baseline to week 6. In partial responders in the 0.1-3.0 mg/kg groups, normalized peripheral clonal expansion was found to be among the lowest, especially among CD8+ T cells. Antigen specificity was not determined for the clonally expanded peripheral T cells. Low levels of normalized T-cell clonal expansion were also seen in some patients who did not respond.

Patients with a history of autoimmune disease or receiving systemic immunosuppression were excluded from the trial. Peripheral blood for TCR sequencing was collected from all dose cohorts at baseline, on cycle 4 day 1, and on cycle 7 day 1. The samples were drawn from a first-in-human, open-label, multicenter phase I dose-escalation trial of ivuxolimab. Adults with locally advanced or metastatic melanoma, renal cell carcinoma, hepatocellular carcinoma or head and neck squamous cell carcinoma were enrolled in the trial. Before TCR sequencing, CD4+ T cells and CD8+ T cells were sorted from peripheral blood as separate populations. Genomic DNA was extracted from sorted cells for sequencing of the TCRbeta CDR3 region. The immunoSEQ Assay was used to sequence the TCRbeta CDR3 regions. The table was pulled from immuneACCESS by TCRdb, which kept in-frame rearrangements only. Such tables lose some clones; where checked, under half of the loss comes from unresolved V genes, and the rest has no known cause. Here the sample has about 100,000 clones; approximately 91% occur a single time. Of the sample, around 0.16% falls within the top ten clones.

About this clone itself: Its antigen specificity is not known. No per-base quality is available; no much larger clone lies one base away.

CDR1 and CDR2 are read off the germline V gene as MNHNS and SASEGT. The germline ends are 9 bases apart after V is trimmed by 5 bases and J by 3 bases. Reading from cysteine to phenylalanine, the CDR3 counts 13 amino acids. Only the CDR3 DNA is retained, 39 bases long and in frame from the first base. The chain joins TRBV6-1 to TRBJ2-3; TRBD2 might be the D gene, on 6 matching bases. The receptor comes from an adult with an advanced solid tumor such as melanoma, head and neck, liver or kidney cancer. The material was CD4+ or CD8+ T cells sorted from blood, obtained in a trial of the OX40 agonist ivuxolimab. The nucleotide sequence is TGTGCCAGCAGTTCGGAGGGGACAGATACGCAGTATTTT. Translated, this gives CASSSEGTDTQYF.